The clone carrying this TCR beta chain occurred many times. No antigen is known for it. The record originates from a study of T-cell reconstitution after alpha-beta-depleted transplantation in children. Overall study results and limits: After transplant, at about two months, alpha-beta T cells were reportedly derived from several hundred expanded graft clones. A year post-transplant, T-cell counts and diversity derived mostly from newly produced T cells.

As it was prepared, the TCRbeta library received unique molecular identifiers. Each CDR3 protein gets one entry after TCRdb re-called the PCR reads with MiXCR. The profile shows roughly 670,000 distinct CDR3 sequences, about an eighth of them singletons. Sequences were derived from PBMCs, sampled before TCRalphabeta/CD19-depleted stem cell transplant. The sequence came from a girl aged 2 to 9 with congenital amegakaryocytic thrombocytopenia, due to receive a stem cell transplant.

The CDR3 DNA reads TGTGCCAGCAGCTTGGTTCGAGCGACTGGGGAGCCCCAGCATTTT. Its translation: CASSLVRATGEPQHF. The chain uses TRBV5-5 and TRBJ1-5; no definite D call. Germline V gene lookup returns CDR1 SGHKS and CDR2 YYEKEE (reference sequence). Between the trimmed V and J ends, which lost 0 bases and 8 bases, there was a span of 15 bases. CDR3 size: 15 residues.